This TCR beta chain was sequenced during a study of cytomegalovirus exposure and HLA in healthy donors. As concerns this clone: The antigen is not known.

Unrecorded immune exposures were likely, despite nominal health at sampling. The PCR made use of 60 Vbeta and 13 Jbeta primers. Some clones are missing from TCRdb's copy, which holds only in-frame ones; the method was immunoSEQ multiplex PCR. The sample contains under 200,000 clones, about 77% of which appear only once. Trimming cost V 3 bases and J 6 bases, with 11 bases left between them. Per germline, CDR1 MDHEN and CDR2 SYDVKM. CDR3 length equals 13 residues. Study-level results: Most of the TCR beta V segments (in an earlier analysis) were productive either about 87% or about 30% of the time. A later analysis linked a missense DCLRE1C variant to TCR beta V- and J-gene trimming.

What was sequenced was PBMCs. This TCR came from a woman aged 40 to 49 in good health and CMV-seropositive. This rearrangement joins TRBV28 to TRBJ1-2; D is perhaps TRBD1 (6 bases). The CDR3 loop reads CASSFGGRDGYTF. DNA of the CDR3: TGTGCCAGCAGTTTCGGGGGGCGCGATGGCTACACCTTC.